This TCR beta chain is drawn from a study of blood T cell repertoires in COVID-19. Study at large: Nucleic acid was either cDNA or gDNA, and it came from T cells, B-cell-depleted T cells, or PBMCs.

Per the germline V gene, CDR1 is SQVTM and CDR2 is ANQGSEA. The trim removed 6 bases at V and 0 bases at J, leaving 5 bases unmatched. The CDR3 totals 14 residues. Original analysis: The assay estimated nucleated cells by amplifying reference gene primers. Generated by immunoSEQ multiplex PCR, the TCRdb table keeps only in-frame clones and is missing some. Clone size and V and J calls were adopted from that table, with D and trimming inferred from the DNA. This table has about 69,000 clones, 79% appearing once. The chain carries TRBV29-1 and TRBJ2-3; 8 nucleotides match TRBD1. The TCR comes from a man aged 55 to 70 with acute or convalescent COVID-19. Sequencing used peripheral blood. The CDR3 region is CSVSTGASTDTQYF. The DNA of the CDR3 is TGCAGCGTGTCGACAGGGGCCAGCACAGATACGCAGTATTTT.